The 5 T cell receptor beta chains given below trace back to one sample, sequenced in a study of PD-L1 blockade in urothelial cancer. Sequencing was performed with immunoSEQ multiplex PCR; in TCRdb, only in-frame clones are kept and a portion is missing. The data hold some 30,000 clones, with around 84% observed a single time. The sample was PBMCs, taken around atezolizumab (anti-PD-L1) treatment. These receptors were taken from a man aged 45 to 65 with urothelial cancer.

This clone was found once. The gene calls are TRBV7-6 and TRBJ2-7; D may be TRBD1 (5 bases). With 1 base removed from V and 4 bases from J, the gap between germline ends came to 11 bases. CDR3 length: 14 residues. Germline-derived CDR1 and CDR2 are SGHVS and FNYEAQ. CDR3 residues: CASSLDVGAYEQYF. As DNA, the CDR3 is TGTGCCAGCAGCTTAGACGTAGGGGCTTACGAGCAGTACTTC.

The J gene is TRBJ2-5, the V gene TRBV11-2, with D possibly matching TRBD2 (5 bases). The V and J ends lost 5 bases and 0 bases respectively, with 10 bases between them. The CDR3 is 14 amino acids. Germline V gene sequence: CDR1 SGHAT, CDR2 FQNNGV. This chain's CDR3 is CASSETGNQETQYF. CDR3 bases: TGTGCCAGCAGCGAGACCGGGAACCAAGAGACCCAGTACTTC.

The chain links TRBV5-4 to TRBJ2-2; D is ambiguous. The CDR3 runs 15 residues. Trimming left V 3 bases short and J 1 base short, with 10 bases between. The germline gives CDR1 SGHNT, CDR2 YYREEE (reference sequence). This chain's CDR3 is CASSSISLNTGELFF. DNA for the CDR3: TGTGCCAGCAGCTCTATCTCTTTGAACACCGGGGAGCTGTTTTTT.

CDR3 amino acids: CASSVEGGTGIMNTEAFF. The DNA for the CDR3 is TGTGCCAGCAGCGTAGAGGGCGGGACAGGCATCATGAACACTGAAGCTTTCTTT. This chain joins TRBV9 and TRBJ1-1; 8 positions match TRBD1. The V segment lost 0 bases and the J segment 0 bases; nucleotides outside the gene matches: 10. This CDR3 is built from 18 residues. CDR1 and CDR2 (germline): SGDLS, YYNGEE.

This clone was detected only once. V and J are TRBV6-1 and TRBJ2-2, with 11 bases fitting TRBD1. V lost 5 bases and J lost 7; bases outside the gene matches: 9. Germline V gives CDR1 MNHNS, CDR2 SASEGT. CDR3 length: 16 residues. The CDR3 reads CASSKGQGALNGELFF. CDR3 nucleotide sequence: TGTGCCAGCAGTAAAGGACAGGGGGCGTTGAACGGGGAGCTGTTTTTT.